What follows are 7 T cell receptor beta chains derived from one specimen sequenced in a study of T cells in Graves' hyperthyroidism and ophthalmopathy. Amplification targeted TCR beta CDR3 regions from RNA transcripts. When the TCR CDR3 underwent first-round RT-PCR, the HTBI primer set was used. TCRdb ran MiXCR on the multiplex PCR reads and lists one entry per CDR3 protein. The sample contains hundreds of thousands of distinct CDR3 sequences, about 12% of which appear only once. Source material: blood. The receptors here all came from a woman in her late teens or twenties with Graves' hyperthyroidism.

The chain employs TRBV5-1 and TRBJ1-5, with TRBD1 matching 9 bases. The germline V gene has CDR1 SGHRS and CDR2 YFSETQ. The J segment lost 7 bases and the V segment lost 4 bases, leaving 6 bases of the junction unmatched. The CDR3 has 14 residues. The CDR3 region is CASSMTGGGQPQHF. The CDR3 DNA reads TGCGCCAGCAGCATGACAGGGGGAGGCCAGCCCCAGCATTTT.

Points on this clonotype: Possible read error: a much larger clone is one base away. The chain employs TRBV3-1 and TRBJ2-7, with unresolved D. CDR1 and CDR2 from the germline V gene are LGHDT and YNNKEL (reference sequence). This CDR3 has 13 residues. As DNA, the CDR3 is TGTGCCGGCAGCCCCGCTTCTAGGAACGAGCAGTACTTC. The encoded protein is CAGSPASRNEQYF.

The table lists this clonotype with many counts. The chain combines TRBV11-2 with TRBJ1-3, with no clear D. Germline CDR1 reads SGHAT; CDR2 reads FQNNGV. The germline V and J ends were trimmed by 1 base and 2 bases, with 6 bases remaining between them. This CDR3 is built from 14 residues. CDR3 residues: CASSLGSTGNTIYF. The CDR3 DNA reads as TGTGCCAGCAGCTTAGGGAGTACTGGAAACACCATATATTTT.

At least ten counts were recorded for this clonotype. The chain uses TRBV20-1 and TRBJ1-1, with D maybe TRBD1 (5 bases). The germline V gene has CDR1 DFQATT and CDR2 SNEGSKA (reference sequence). Trimming removed 0 bases from V and 7 bases from J, with 15 bases in between. The CDR3 runs 14 residues. CDR3 bases: TGCAGTGCTAGAGAGGGCAGGACACCTAGTGAAGCTTTCTTT. Translation: CSAREGRTPSEAFF.

This chain joins TRBV5-8 and TRBJ2-3; D possibly corresponds to TRBD2 (6 bases). Germline V gene lookup returns CDR1 SGHTS and CDR2 YDEGEE. Trimming took 4 bases from V and 6 from J, leaving 18 bases between them. This CDR3 has 15 amino acids. The CDR3 spells CASSPGTRDWDTQYF. The CDR3, as DNA: TGTGCCAGCAGCCCCGGGACTCGGGATTGGGATACGCAGTATTTT.

This clonotype showed up many times. The V call is TRBV6-1, the J call TRBJ2-4; a weak D match, TRBD1 (5 bases). CDR1 and CDR2 (germline): MNHNS, SASEGT. Trimming took 3 bases from V and 8 from J, leaving 20 bases between them. This CDR3 has 16 amino acids. CDR3 amino acids: CASSDRGATFGDIQYF. As DNA, the CDR3 is TGTGCCAGCAGTGATAGGGGCGCGACCTTTGGGGACATTCAGTACTTC.

The rearrangement links TRBV14 to TRBJ1-4; D is possibly TRBD1 (6 bases). The germline V and J ends were trimmed by 4 bases and 8 bases, with 14 bases remaining between them. CDR1 and CDR2 (germline): SGHDN, FVKESK. CDR3 length: 14 residues. CDR3 sequence (DNA): TGTGCCAGCAGCCCTAGGGGGATCGTAGAAAAACTGTTTTTT. It specifies CASSPRGIVEKLFF.